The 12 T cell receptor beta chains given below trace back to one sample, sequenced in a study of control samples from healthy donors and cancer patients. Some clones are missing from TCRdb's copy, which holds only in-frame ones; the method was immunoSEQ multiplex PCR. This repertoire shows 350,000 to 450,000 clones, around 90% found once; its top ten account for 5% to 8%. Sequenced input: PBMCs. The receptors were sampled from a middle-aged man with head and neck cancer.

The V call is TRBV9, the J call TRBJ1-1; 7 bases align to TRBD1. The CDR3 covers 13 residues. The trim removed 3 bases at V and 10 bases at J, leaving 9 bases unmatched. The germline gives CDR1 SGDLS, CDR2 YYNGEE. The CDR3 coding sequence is TGTGCCAGCAGCGCACAACAGGGGCTCGGAGCTTTCTTT. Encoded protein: CASSAQQGLGAFF.

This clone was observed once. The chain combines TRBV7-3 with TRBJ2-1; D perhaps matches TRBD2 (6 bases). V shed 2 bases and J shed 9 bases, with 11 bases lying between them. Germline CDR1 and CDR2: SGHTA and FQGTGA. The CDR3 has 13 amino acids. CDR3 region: CASSLGEALEQFF. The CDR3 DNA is TGTGCCAGCAGCTTAGGGGAGGCCCTTGAGCAGTTCTTC.

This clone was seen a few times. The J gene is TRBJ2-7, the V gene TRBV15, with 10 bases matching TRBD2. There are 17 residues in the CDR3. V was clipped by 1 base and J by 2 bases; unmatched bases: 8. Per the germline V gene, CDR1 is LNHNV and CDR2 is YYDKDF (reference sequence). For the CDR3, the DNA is TGTGCCACCAGCAGAGGCGCAGGACTAGCGGACCCCTACGAGCAGTACTTC. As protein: CATSRGAGLADPYEQYF.

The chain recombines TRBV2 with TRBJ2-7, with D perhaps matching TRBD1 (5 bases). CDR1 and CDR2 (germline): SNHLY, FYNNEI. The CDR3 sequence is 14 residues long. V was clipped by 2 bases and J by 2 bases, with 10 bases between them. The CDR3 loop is CASSESRVAYEQYF. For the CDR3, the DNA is TGTGCCAGCAGTGAATCCAGGGTGGCCTACGAGCAGTACTTC.

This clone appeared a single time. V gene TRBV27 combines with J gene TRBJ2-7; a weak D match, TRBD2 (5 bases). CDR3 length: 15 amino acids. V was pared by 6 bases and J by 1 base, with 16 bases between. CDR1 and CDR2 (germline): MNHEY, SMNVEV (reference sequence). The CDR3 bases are TGTGCCAGCAGCGGGCGTGGGCTAGCTTCCTACGAGCAGTACTTC. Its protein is CASSGRGLASYEQYF.

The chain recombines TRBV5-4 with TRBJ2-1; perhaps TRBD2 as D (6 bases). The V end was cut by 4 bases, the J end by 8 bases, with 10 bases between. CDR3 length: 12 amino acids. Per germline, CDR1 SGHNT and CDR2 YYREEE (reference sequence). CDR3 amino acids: CASSPEGHEQFF. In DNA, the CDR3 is TGTGCCAGCAGCCCGGAGGGACATGAGCAGTTCTTC. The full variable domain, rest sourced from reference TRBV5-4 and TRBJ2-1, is ETGVTQSPTHLIKTRGQQVTLRCSSQSGHNTVSWYQQALGQGPQFIFQYYREEENGRGNFPPRFSGLQFPNYSSELNVNALELDDSALYLCASSPEGHEQFFGPGTRLTVL.

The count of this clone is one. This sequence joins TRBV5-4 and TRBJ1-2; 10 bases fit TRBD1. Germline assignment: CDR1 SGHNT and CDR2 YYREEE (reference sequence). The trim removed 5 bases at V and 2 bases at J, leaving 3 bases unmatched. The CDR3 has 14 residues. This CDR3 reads CASRRGQGNYGYTF. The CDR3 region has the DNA TGTGCCAGCAGAAGGGGACAGGGGAACTATGGCTACACCTTC.

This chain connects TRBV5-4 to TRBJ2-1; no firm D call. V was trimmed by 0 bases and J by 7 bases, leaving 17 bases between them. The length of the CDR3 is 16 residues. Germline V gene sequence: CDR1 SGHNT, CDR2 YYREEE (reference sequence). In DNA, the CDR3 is TGTGCCAGCAGCTTGGGAGACGTACTTCGGCGGAATGAGCAGTTCTTC. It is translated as CASSLGDVLRRNEQFF. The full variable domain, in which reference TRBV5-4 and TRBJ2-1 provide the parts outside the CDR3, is ETGVTQSPTHLIKTRGQQVTLRCSSQSGHNTVSWYQQALGQGPQFIFQYYREEENGRGNFPPRFSGLQFPNYSSELNVNALELDDSALYLCASSLGDVLRRNEQFFGPGTRLTVL.

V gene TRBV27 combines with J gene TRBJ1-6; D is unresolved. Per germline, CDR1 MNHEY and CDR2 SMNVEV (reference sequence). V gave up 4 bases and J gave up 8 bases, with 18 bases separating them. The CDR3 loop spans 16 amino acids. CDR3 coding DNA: TGTGCCAGCAGTTCCACCAAGACGGGTACCTATTCACCCCTCCACTTT. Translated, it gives CASSSTKTGTYSPLHF.

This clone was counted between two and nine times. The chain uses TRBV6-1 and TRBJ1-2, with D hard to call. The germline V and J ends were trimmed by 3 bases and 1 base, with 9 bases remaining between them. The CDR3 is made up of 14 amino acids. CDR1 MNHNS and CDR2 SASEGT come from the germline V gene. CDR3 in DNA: TGTGCCAGCAGTGACGGGCCCAATAACTATGGCTACACCTTC. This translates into CASSDGPNNYGYTF.

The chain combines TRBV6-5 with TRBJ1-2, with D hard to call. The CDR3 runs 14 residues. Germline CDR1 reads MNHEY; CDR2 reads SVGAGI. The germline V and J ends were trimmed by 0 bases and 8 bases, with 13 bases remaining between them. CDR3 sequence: CASSYSKNAGGYTF. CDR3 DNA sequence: TGTGCCAGCAGTTACTCGAAAAACGCCGGGGGCTACACCTTC.

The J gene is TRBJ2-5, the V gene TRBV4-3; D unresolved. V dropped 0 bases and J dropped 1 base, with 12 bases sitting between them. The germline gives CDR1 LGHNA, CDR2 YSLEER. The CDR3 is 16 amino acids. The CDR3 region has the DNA TGCGCCAGCAGCCAAGATGGGCTGGCGATCCAAGAGACCCAGTACTTC. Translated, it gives CASSQDGLAIQETQYF.